The 21 T cell receptor beta chains reported below all come from one sample, sequenced in a study of blood T cell repertoires in COVID-19. Clones were sequenced by immunoSEQ multiplex PCR, and TCRdb holds only the in-frame ones, with some missing. Counted here are under 200,000 clones, 80% to 95% occurring once; the ten biggest clones make up around 0.53%. The material sequenced was peripheral blood. Every receptor here comes from a man between 50 and 59 years old with acute or convalescent COVID-19.

This chain uses TRBV5-6 with TRBJ2-3, with 8 nucleotides matching TRBD1. The CDR3 covers 15 residues. The V segment lost 2 bases and the J segment 1 base; nucleotides outside the gene matches: 3. Germline loops: CDR1 SGHDT, CDR2 YYEEEE. The CDR3 DNA reads as TGTGCCAGCAGCTTCCGGGACAGGCGCACAGATACGCAGTATTTT. Translated: CASSFRDRRTDTQYF.

The chain links TRBV2 to TRBJ2-5; D remains ambiguous. This CDR3 is built from 14 residues. Deletions cut 4 bases from V and 1 base from J, with 10 bases between. Germline V gene data show CDR1 as SNHLY and CDR2 as FYNNEI. Written as DNA, the CDR3 is TGTGCCAGCAGTGCAGCTCTGGCCCAAGAGACCCAGTACTTC. This encodes CASSAALAQETQYF.

The chain carries TRBV19 and TRBJ2-2, with 9 positions matching TRBD1. Trimming removed 4 bases from V and 7 bases from J; junction bases left unmatched: 4. The CDR3 extends over 14 amino acids. Germline V lookup: CDR1 LNHDA, CDR2 SQIVND (reference sequence). The chain's CDR3 is CASSRDRADGELFF. As DNA, the CDR3 is TGTGCCAGTAGTAGGGACAGGGCGGACGGGGAGCTGTTTTTT.

The rearrangement links TRBV30 to TRBJ2-5; no clear D gene. The CDR3 runs to 13 residues. V lost 0 bases to trimming and J lost 2 bases, with 7 bases between them. Per germline, CDR1 GTSNPN and CDR2 SVGIG (reference sequence). The DNA for the CDR3 is TGTGCCTGGAGTGTATACAGACAAGAGACCCAGTACTTC. It translates to CAWSVYRQETQYF.

The chain has TRBV10-3 and TRBJ2-5, with D tentatively TRBD1 (7 bases). Trimming removed 8 bases from V and 1 base from J, with 17 bases in between. Germline CDR1 ENHRY, CDR2 SYGVKD. This CDR3 has 15 amino acids. The CDR3 DNA reads TGTGCCATCGCCCAGGGGGGAGCGGGCCAAGAGACCCAGTACTTC. It is translated as CAIAQGGAGQETQYF.

This chain connects TRBV12-3 or TRBV12-4 to TRBJ2-4, with D possibly being TRBD2 (5 bases). The V end lost 2 bases, the J end lost 9 bases, and 11 bases lay between the germline ends. The CDR3 contains 13 residues. CDR3 residues: CASSLWAGTIQYF. CDR3 coding DNA: TGTGCCAGCAGTTTATGGGCGGGTACCATTCAGTACTTC.

The chain uses TRBV5-6 and TRBJ1-4; 7 bases agree with TRBD1. CDR3 length: 13 residues. Germline lookup yields CDR1 SGHDT and CDR2 YYEEEE. V shed 4 bases, J shed 8 bases, and the junction held 5 bases outside the gene matches. CDR3 nucleotide sequence: TGTGCCAGCAGCCCTGGGACAGAAGAAAAACTGTTTTTT. The encoded protein is CASSPGTEEKLFF.

This chain uses TRBV30 with TRBJ1-5, with a possible D match to TRBD1 (6 bases). In germline, CDR1 is GTSNPN, CDR2 SVGIG (reference sequence). Trimming cost V 8 bases and J 5 bases, with 16 bases left between them. This CDR3 has 13 amino acids. The CDR3 DNA reads TGTGCCCTACGGGGGGCGCCGGATCAGCCCCAGCATTTT. As protein: CALRGAPDQPQHF.

The V gene is TRBV3-1 (or the pseudogene TRBV3-2), the J gene TRBJ2-5; possible D gene TRBD2, 5 bases. There are 14 residues in the CDR3. V lost 0 bases to trimming and J lost 5 bases, with 10 bases between them. Germline V lookup: CDR1 LGHDT, CDR2 YNNKEL (reference sequence). CDR3 sequence (DNA): TGTGCCAGCAGCCAAGATCTAGCTCAGGAGACCCAGTACTTC. Protein sequence: CASSQDLAQETQYF.

This clone has more than one count but fewer than ten. The chain recombines TRBV9 with TRBJ1-4, with D possibly being TRBD1 (5 bases). The CDR3 spans 14 residues. Germline V lookup: CDR1 SGDLS, CDR2 YYNGEE. V was trimmed by 4 bases and J by 6 bases, leaving 13 bases between them. The CDR3: CASSQDGGYEKLFF. CDR3 sequence (DNA): TGTGCCAGCAGCCAGGACGGGGGGTATGAAAAACTGTTTTTT. Supplemented by reference TRBV9 and TRBJ1-4, the full variable domain reads DSGVTQTPKHLITATGQRVTLRCSPRSGDLSVYWYQQSLDQGLQFLIQYYNGEERAKGNILERFSAQQFPDLHSELNLSSLELGDSALYFCASSQDGGYEKLFFGSGTQLSVL.

This rearrangement joins TRBV23-1 to TRBJ1-3; D is unresolved. TRBV23-1 is marked as an open reading frame, function uncertain. The CDR3 is 16 amino acids. Trimming took 3 bases from V and 0 from J, leaving 12 bases between them. DNA for the CDR3: TGCGCCAGCAGTCACCATAAGGAGGCCTCTGGAAACACCATATATTTT. Its translation is CASSHHKEASGNTIYF.

The chain is built from TRBV10-2 and TRBJ2-2; D is unresolved. The CDR3 has 12 residues. Trimming stripped 11 bases from V and 4 bases from J, with 11 bases between. Germline lookup yields CDR1 WSHSY and CDR2 SAAADI. The CDR3 DNA is TGCGCCTCCTGTGGCATCACCGGGGAGCTGTTTTTT. Its protein is CASCGITGELFF.

The chain uses TRBV27 and TRBJ2-1; 7 bases are shared with TRBD1. This CDR3 has 15 amino acids. V gave up 5 bases and J gave up 2 bases; unmatched junction bases: 6. CDR1 is MNHEY, CDR2 SMNVEV, per germline (reference sequence). The CDR3: CASSLRGQPYNEQFF. Written as DNA, the CDR3 is TGTGCCAGCAGTCTCCGGGGACAGCCCTACAATGAGCAGTTCTTC.

The chain couples TRBV5-4 to TRBJ1-4, with D uncertain. The germline V gene has CDR1 SGHNT and CDR2 YYREEE (reference sequence). This CDR3 has 15 amino acids. The V end was cut by 0 bases, the J end by 6 bases, with 12 bases between. The CDR3 bases are TGTGCCAGCAGCTTGGCGGCAGGTCGAGATGAAAAACTGTTTTTT. Encoded protein: CASSLAAGRDEKLFF.

This clone is a singleton in its sample. The V gene is TRBV28, the J gene TRBJ2-3; 9 bases are a match to TRBD2. J gave up 2 bases and V 10 bases, and 7 bases lay outside the gene matches. CDR1 and CDR2 from the germline V gene are MDHEN and SYDVKM. CDR3 size: 14 residues. DNA for the CDR3: TGTGCCATCATTAGCGGGAGCCTCACAGATACGCAGTATTTT. The encoded protein is CAIISGSLTDTQYF.

The chain couples TRBV28 to TRBJ2-7; a possible D gene is TRBD1 (6 bases). The CDR3 consists of 14 residues. V dropped 7 bases and J dropped 5 bases, with 18 bases sitting between them. Germline V gene sequence: CDR1 MDHEN, CDR2 SYDVKM. In DNA, the CDR3 is TGTGCCAGCAATAACCGGTGGGGGCTTCACGAGCAGTACTTC. Translating it yields CASNNRWGLHEQYF.

This chain uses TRBV9 with TRBJ1-2; possible D gene TRBD1, 5 bases. The CDR3 has 12 residues. Deletions cut 3 bases from V and 6 bases from J, with 9 bases between. Germline CDR1 and CDR2: SGDLS and YYNGEE. CDR3: CASSGEGDGYTF. The CDR3 DNA reads TGTGCCAGCAGCGGAGAAGGGGATGGCTACACCTTC.

The V gene is TRBV18, the J gene TRBJ2-1, with D uncertain. This CDR3 region has 13 residues. V was shortened by 3 bases and J by 5 bases, with 8 bases between the two germline ends. Germline CDR1 is KGHSH and CDR2 is LQKENI. The CDR3 DNA is TGTGCCAGCTCACCGGAGTTGCACAATGAGCAGTTCTTC. Translation: CASSPELHNEQFF.

The chain carries TRBV12-3 or TRBV12-4 and TRBJ1-2; TRBD1 matches 9 bases. Unmatched junction bases numbered 5, after V lost 8 bases and J lost 4 bases. This CDR3 is 13 amino acids long. The CDR3: CASGAQGAYGYTF. DNA for the CDR3: TGTGCCAGCGGAGCACAGGGGGCCTATGGCTACACCTTC.

The V gene is TRBV19, the J gene TRBJ1-3; D call uncertain. Per the germline V gene, CDR1 is LNHDA and CDR2 is SQIVND (reference sequence). The CDR3 is 15 amino acids. V gave up 7 bases and J gave up 0 bases, with 13 bases separating them. CDR3 amino acids: CASTSVGVSGNTIYF. The CDR3 coding sequence is TGTGCCAGTACCTCGGTCGGGGTCTCTGGAAACACCATATATTTT.

This clone was seen only a few times. V usage is TRBV28 and J usage is TRBJ1-3; TRBD1 is a possible D gene (5 bases). Germline CDR1 MDHEN, CDR2 SYDVKM. The CDR3 runs 14 residues. The germline V and J ends were trimmed by 5 bases and 4 bases, with 12 bases remaining between them. The CDR3 sequence: CASSSQGAGNTIYF. CDR3 DNA: TGTGCCAGCAGTAGTCAGGGTGCAGGAAACACCATATATTTT.